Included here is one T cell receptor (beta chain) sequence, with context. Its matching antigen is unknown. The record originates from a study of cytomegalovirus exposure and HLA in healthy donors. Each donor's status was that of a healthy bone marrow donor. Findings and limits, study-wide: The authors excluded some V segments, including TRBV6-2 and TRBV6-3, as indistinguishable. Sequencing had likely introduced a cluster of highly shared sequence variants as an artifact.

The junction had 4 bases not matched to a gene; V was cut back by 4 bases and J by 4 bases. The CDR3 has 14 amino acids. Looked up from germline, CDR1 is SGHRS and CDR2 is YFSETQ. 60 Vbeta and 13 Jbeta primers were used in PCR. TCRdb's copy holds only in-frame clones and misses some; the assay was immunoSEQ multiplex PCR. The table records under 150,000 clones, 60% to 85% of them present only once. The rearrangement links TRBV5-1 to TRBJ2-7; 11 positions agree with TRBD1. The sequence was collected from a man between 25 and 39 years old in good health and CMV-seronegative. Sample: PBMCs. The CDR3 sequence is CASSARDRGYEQYF. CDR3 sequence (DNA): TGCGCCAGCAGCGCCCGGGACAGGGGGTACGAGCAGTACTTC. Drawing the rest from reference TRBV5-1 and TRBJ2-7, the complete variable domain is KAGVTQTPRYLIKTRGQQVTLSCSPISGHRSVSWYQQTPGQGLQFLFEYFSETQRNKGNFPGRFSGRQFSNSRSEMNVSTLELGDSALYLCASSARDRGYEQYFGPGTRLTVT.